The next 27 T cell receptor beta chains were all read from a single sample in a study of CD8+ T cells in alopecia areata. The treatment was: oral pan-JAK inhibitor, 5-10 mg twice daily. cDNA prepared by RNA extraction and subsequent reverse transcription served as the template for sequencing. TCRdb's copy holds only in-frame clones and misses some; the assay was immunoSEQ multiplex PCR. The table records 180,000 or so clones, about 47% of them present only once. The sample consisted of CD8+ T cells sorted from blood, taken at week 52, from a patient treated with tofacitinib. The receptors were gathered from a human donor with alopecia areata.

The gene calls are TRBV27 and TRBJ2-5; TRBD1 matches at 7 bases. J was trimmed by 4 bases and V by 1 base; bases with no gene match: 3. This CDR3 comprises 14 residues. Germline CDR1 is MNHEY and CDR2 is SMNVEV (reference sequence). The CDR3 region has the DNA TGTGCCAGCAGTTTATGGCCAGGGGGAGAGACCCAGTACTTC. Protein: CASSLWPGGETQYF.

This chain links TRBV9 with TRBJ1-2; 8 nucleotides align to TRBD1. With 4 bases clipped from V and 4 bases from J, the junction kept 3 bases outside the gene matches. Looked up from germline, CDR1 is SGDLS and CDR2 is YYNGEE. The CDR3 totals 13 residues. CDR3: CASSSRGPYGYTF. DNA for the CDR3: TGTGCCAGCAGCTCCAGGGGGCCCTATGGCTACACCTTC.

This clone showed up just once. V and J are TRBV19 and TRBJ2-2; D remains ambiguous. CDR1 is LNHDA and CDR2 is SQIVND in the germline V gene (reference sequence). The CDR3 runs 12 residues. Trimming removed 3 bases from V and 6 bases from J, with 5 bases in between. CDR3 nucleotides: TGTGCCAGTAGTATTGCCTCCGGGGAGCTGTTTTTT. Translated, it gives CASSIASGELFF. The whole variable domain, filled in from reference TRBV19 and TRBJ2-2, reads DGGITQSPKYLFRKEGQNVTLSCEQNLNHDAMYWYRQDPGQGLRLIYYSQIVNDFQKGDIAEGYSVSREKKESFPLTVTSAQKNPTAFYLCASSIASGELFFGEGSRLTVL.

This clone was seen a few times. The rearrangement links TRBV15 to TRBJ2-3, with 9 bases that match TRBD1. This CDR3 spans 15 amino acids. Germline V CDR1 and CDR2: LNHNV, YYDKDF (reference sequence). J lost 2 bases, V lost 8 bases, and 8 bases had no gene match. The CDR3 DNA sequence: TGTGCCACCGGGGGACAGGGAACAAACACAGATACGCAGTATTTT. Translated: CATGGQGTNTDTQYF.

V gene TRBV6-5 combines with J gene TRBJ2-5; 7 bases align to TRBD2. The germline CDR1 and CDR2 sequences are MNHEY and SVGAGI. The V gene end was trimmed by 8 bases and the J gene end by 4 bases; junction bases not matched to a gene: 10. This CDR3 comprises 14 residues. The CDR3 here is CASSSLASGETQYF. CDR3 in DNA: TGTGCCAGCTCATCCCTAGCTAGCGGAGAGACCCAGTACTTC.

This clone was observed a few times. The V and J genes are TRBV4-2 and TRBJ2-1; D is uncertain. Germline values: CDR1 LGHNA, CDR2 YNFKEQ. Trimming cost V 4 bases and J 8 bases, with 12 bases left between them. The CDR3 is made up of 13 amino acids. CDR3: CASSRRLGYEQFF. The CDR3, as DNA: TGTGCCAGCAGCCGCCGCTTAGGGTATGAGCAGTTCTTC.

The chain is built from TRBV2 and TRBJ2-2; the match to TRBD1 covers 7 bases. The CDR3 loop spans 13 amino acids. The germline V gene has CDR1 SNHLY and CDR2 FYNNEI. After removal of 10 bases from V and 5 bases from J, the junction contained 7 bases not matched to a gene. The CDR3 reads CAKGADITGELFF. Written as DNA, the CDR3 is TGTGCCAAGGGGGCAGATATAACCGGGGAGCTGTTTTTT.

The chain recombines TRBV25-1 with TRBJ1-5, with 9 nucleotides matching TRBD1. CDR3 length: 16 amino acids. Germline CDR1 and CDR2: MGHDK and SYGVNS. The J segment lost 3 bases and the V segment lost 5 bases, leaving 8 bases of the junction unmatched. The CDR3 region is CASSPLGTGNNQPQHF. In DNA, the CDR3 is TGTGCCAGCAGTCCGTTGGGGACAGGGAACAATCAGCCCCAGCATTTT.

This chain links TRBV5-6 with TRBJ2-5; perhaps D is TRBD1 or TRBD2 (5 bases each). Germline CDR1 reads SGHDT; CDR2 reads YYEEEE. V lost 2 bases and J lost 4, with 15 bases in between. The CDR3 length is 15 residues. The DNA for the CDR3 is TGTGCCAGCAGCTTCGGGACGGTTAGTTTAGAGACCCAGTACTTC. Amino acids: CASSFGTVSLETQYF.

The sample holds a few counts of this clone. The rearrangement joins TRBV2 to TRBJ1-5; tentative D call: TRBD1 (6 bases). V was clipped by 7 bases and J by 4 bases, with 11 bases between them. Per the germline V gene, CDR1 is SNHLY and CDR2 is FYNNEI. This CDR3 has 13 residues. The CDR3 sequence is CASTGDKNQPQHF. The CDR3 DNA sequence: TGTGCCAGCACCGGGGACAAAAATCAGCCCCAGCATTTT.

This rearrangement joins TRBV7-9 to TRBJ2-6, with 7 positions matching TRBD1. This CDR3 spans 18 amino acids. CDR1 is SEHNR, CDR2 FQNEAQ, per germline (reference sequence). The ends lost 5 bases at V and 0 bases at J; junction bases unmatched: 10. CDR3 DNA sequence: TGTGCCAGCAGCCCCAGACAGGGAGTTGCCTCTGGGGCCAACGTCCTGACTTTC. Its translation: CASSPRQGVASGANVLTF.

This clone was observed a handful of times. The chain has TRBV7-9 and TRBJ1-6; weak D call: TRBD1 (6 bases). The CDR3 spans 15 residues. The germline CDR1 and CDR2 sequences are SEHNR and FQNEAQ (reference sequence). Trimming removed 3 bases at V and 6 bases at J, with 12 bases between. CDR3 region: CASSFLTGPNSPLHF. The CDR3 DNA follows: TGTGCCAGCAGCTTCCTGACAGGTCCTAATTCACCCCTCCACTTT.

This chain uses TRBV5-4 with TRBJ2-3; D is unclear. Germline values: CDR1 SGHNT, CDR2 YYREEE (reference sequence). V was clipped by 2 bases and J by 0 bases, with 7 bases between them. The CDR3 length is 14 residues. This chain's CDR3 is CASSFDRSTDTQYF. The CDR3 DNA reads TGTGCCAGCAGCTTCGACCGTAGCACAGATACGCAGTATTTT. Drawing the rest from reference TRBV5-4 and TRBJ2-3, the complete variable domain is ETGVTQSPTHLIKTRGQQVTLRCSSQSGHNTVSWYQQALGQGPQFIFQYYREEENGRGNFPPRFSGLQFPNYSSELNVNALELDDSALYLCASSFDRSTDTQYFGPGTRLTVL.

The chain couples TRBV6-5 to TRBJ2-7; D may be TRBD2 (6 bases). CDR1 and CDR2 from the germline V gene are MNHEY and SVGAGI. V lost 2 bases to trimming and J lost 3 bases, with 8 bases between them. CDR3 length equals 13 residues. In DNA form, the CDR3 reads TGTGCCAGCAGTTACCCGGGGGACTACGAGCAGTACTTC. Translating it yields CASSYPGDYEQYF.

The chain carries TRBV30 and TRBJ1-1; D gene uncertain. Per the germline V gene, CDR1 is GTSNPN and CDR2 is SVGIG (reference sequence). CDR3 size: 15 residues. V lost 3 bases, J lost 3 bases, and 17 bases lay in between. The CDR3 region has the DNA TGTGCCTGGAGCGACCTTTTCGAGGGCTACACTGAAGCTTTCTTT. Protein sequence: CAWSDLFEGYTEAFF.

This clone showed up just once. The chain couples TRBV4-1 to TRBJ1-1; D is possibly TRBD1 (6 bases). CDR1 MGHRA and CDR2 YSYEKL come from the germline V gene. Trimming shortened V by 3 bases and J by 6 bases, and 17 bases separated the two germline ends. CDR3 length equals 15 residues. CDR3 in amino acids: CASSQADRSKAEAFF. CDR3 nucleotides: TGCGCCAGCAGCCAGGCAGACAGGTCGAAGGCTGAAGCTTTCTTT.

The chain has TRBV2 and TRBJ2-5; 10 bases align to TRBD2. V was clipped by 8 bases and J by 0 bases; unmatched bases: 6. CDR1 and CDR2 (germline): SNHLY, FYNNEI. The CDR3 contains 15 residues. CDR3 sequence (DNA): TGTGCCAGCGCCTTAGCGGGGGGTAACCAAGAGACCCAGTACTTC. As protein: CASALAGGNQETQYF.

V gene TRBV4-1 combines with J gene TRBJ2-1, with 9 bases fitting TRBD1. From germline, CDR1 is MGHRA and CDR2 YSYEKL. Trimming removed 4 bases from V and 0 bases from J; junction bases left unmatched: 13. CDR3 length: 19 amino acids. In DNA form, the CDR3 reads TGCGCCAGCAGCCCGCCGGGACAGGGTCCCAAGAGCTCCTACAATGAGCAGTTCTTC. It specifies CASSPPGQGPKSSYNEQFF.

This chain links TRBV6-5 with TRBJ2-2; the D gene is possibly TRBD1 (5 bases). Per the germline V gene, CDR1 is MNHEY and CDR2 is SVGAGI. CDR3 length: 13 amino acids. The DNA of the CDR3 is TGTGCGATAATGACAGTTGGCACCGGGGAGCTGTTTTTT. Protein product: CAIMTVGTGELFF.

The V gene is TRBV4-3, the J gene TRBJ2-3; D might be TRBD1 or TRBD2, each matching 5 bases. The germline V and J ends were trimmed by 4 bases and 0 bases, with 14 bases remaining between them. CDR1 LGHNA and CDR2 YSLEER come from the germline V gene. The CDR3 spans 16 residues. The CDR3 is CASSRDGTSSTDTQYF. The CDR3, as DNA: TGCGCCAGCAGCCGAGATGGGACGAGTAGCACAGATACGCAGTATTTT.

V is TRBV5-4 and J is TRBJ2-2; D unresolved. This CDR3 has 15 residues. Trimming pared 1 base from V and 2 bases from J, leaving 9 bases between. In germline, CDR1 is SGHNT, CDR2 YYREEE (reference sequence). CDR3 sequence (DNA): TGTGCCAGCAGCTTGAAATCCCTAAACACCGGGGAGCTGTTTTTT. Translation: CASSLKSLNTGELFF.

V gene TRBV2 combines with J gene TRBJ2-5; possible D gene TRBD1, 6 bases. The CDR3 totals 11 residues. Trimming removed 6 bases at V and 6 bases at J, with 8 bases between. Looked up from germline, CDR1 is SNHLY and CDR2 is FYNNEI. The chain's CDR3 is CASRGAQTQYF. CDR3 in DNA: TGTGCCAGCAGGGGGGCTCAGACCCAGTACTTC.

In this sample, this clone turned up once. The chain's CDR3 is CASSVLLGGNEQFF. For the CDR3, the DNA is TGTGCCAGCAGCGTCCTTTTGGGGGGTAATGAGCAGTTCTTC. The chain employs TRBV9 and TRBJ2-1, with a possible D match to TRBD2 (6 bases). Per the germline V gene, CDR1 is SGDLS and CDR2 is YYNGEE. V was shortened by 2 bases and J by 7 bases, with 13 bases between the two germline ends. CDR3 length: 14 amino acids.

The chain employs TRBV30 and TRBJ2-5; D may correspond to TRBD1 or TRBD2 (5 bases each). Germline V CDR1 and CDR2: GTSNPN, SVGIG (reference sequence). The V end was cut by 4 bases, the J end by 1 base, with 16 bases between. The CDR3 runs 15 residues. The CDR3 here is CAWMGVGGPQETQYF. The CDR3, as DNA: TGTGCCTGGATGGGGGTTGGGGGACCCCAAGAGACCCAGTACTTC. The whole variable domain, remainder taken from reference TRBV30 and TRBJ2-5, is SQTIHQWPATLVQPVGSPLSLECTVEGTSNPNLYWYRQAAGRGLQLLFYSVGIGQISSEVPQNLSASRPQDRQFILSSKKLLLSDSGFYLCAWMGVGGPQETQYFGPGTRLLVL.

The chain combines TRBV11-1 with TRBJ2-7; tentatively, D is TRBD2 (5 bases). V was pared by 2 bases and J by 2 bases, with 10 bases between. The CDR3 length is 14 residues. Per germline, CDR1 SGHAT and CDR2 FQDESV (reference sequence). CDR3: CASSLFGETYEQYF. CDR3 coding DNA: TGTGCCAGCAGCTTATTTGGGGAGACCTACGAGCAGTACTTC.

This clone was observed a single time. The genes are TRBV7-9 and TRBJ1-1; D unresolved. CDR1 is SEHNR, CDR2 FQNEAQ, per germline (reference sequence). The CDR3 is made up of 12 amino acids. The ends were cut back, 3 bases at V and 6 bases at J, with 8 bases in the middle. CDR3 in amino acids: CASSFDHPEAFF. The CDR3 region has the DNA TGTGCCAGCAGCTTTGATCACCCTGAAGCTTTCTTT.

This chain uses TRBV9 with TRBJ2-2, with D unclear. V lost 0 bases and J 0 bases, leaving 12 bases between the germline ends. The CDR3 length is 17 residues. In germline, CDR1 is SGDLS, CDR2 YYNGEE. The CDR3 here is CASSVAVRVANTGELFF. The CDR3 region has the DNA TGTGCCAGCAGCGTAGCTGTGCGTGTCGCGAACACCGGGGAGCTGTTTTTT. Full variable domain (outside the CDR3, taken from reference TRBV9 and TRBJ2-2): DSGVTQTPKHLITATGQRVTLRCSPRSGDLSVYWYQQSLDQGLQFLIQYYNGEERAKGNILERFSAQQFPDLHSELNLSSLELGDSALYFCASSVAVRVANTGELFFGEGSRLTVL.